The 30 T cell receptor beta chains reported below all come from one sample, sequenced in a study of T-cell reconstitution after alpha-beta-depleted transplantation in children. Unique molecular identifiers were incorporated into the prepared TCRbeta library. TCRdb independently ran MiXCR on the PCR reads; one entry per CDR3 protein. The data contain 73,000 or so distinct CDR3 sequences, roughly 4.9% of them seen just once; the ten biggest clones take up approximately 17%. Material: PBMCs, mostly from graft donor cells, obtained 180 days after TCRalphabeta/CD19-depleted stem cell transplant. Source of these receptors: a boy in the first two years of life who had a stem cell transplant for acute myeloid leukemia, so the T cells may come from the graft donor.

The table lists this clonotype with many counts. The rearrangement joins TRBV27 to TRBJ1-4; 9 bases match TRBD1. Germline CDR1 MNHEY, CDR2 SMNVEV (reference sequence). There are 17 residues in the CDR3. Trimming cost V 7 bases and J 0 bases; bases outside gene matches: 9. The CDR3 spells CASTSLGQGTTNEKLFF. Written as DNA, the CDR3 is TGTGCCAGCACCTCACTGGGACAGGGAACAACTAATGAAAAACTGTTTTTT. The variable domain in full, with the rest retrieved from reference TRBV27 and TRBJ1-4, is EAQVTQNPRYLITVTGKKLTVTCSQNMNHEYMSWYRQDPGLGLRQIYYSMNVEVTDKGDVPEGYKVSRKEKRNFPLILESPSPNQTSLYFCASTSLGQGTTNEKLFFGSGTQLSVL.

The chain recombines TRBV23-1 with TRBJ2-5; 7 bases agree with TRBD1. TRBV23-1 is labeled an ORF, and its function is uncertain. The CDR3 loop spans 14 amino acids. V lost 4 bases, J lost 4 bases, and 6 bases stayed unmatched. The CDR3 nucleotides are TGCGCCAGCAGTCCGAGGGGGCGAGGAGAGACCCAGTACTTC. It yields the protein CASSPRGRGETQYF.

In its sample, this clonotype was seen many times. The rearrangement uses TRBV11-3 and TRBJ2-7; 8 bases fit TRBD1. The V gene end was trimmed by 6 bases and the J gene end by 4 bases; junction bases not matched to a gene: 8. This CDR3 has 14 residues. Germline V lookup: CDR1 SGHNT, CDR2 YENEEA. CDR3 protein: CASSSGTGRYEQYF. DNA for the CDR3: TGTGCCAGCAGTTCCGGGACAGGAAGATACGAGCAGTACTTC. Variable domain in full (rest from reference TRBV11-3 and TRBJ2-7): EAGVVQSPRYKIIEKKQPVAFWCNPISGHNTLYWYLQNLGQGPELLIRYENEEAVDDSQLPKDRFSAERLKGVDSTLKIQPAELGDSAVYLCASSSGTGRYEQYFGPGTRLTVT.

This clonotype was recorded many times. The chain uses TRBV9 and TRBJ2-7; 8 nucleotides match TRBD2. V was clipped by 4 bases and J by 3 bases; unmatched bases: 9. The germline gives CDR1 SGDLS, CDR2 YYNGEE. The CDR3 loop spans 15 amino acids. Here the CDR3 reads CASSTHGGAYYEQYF. CDR3 DNA: TGTGCCAGCAGCACCCACGGGGGGGCGTACTACGAGCAGTACTTC.

This clonotype was seen just once. The junction departs from germline at one end; a sequencing error may be responsible. The chain recombines TRBV4-2 with TRBJ2-2, with D tentatively TRBD2 (9 bases). This CDR3 comprises 19 residues. Germline V gene data show CDR1 as LGHNA and CDR2 as YNFKEQ. In nucleotides, the CDR3 is TGTGCCAGCAGCCTACCGGGACTAGCAGGGGGCTCGAACACCGAGGAGCTGTTTTTT. Amino acid sequence: CASSLPGLAGGSNTEELFF.

This clonotype was recorded many times. This rearrangement joins TRBV6-1 to TRBJ2-7, with 7 bases identical to TRBD1. Germline CDR1 is MNHNS and CDR2 is SASEGT. The CDR3 spans 17 residues. V dropped 2 bases and J dropped 2; count of bases not matched to a gene: 12. The CDR3 reads CASSESSLGQAPYEQYF. DNA of the CDR3: TGTGCCAGCAGTGAATCTTCTCTCGGACAGGCCCCCTACGAGCAGTACTTC.

This clonotype occurred a few times. Since a much larger clone is just one base distant, this may be a read error. It is likely a read error, because the conserved phenylalanine at the end of the CDR3 is missing. CDR3 DNA: TGTGCCAGCAGCCCGCGGACAGGGGACGAGCAGTACCTC. As protein: CASSPRTGDEQYL. This chain connects TRBV12-3 or TRBV12-4 to TRBJ2-7; 9 bases map to TRBD1. The J segment lost 5 bases and the V segment lost 6 bases, leaving 5 bases of the junction unmatched. The CDR3 sequence is 13 residues long.

This clonotype was recorded many times. The chain has TRBV6-5 and TRBJ1-3; no firm D call. The germline V gene encodes CDR1 MNHEY and CDR2 SVGAGI. Trimming pared 0 bases from V and 3 bases from J, leaving 12 bases between. The CDR3 totals 16 residues. The CDR3 DNA sequence: TGTGCCAGCAGTTACTCGATCTGGAATAATGGAAACACCATATATTTT. Translation gives CASSYSIWNNGNTIYF.

This clonotype was seen ten or more times. This chain uses TRBV5-1 with TRBJ1-1; D possibly corresponds to TRBD1 (5 bases). The V end was cut by 2 bases, the J end by 2 bases, with 19 bases between. In germline, CDR1 is SGHRS, CDR2 YFSETQ. The CDR3 contains 17 residues. CDR3 sequence reads: CASSLGGWGVINTEAFF. CDR3 DNA sequence: TGCGCCAGCAGCTTAGGAGGTTGGGGGGTGATTAACACTGAAGCTTTCTTT. Looking up the rest from reference TRBV5-1 and TRBJ1-1 gives the full variable domain: KAGVTQTPRYLIKTRGQQVTLSCSPISGHRSVSWYQQTPGQGLQFLFEYFSETQRNKGNFPGRFSGRQFSNSRSEMNVSTLELGDSALYLCASSLGGWGVINTEAFFGQGTRLTVV.

In its sample, this clonotype was seen many times. The rearrangement joins TRBV29-1 to TRBJ1-2; a weak D match, TRBD1 (5 bases). CDR3 length equals 12 residues. CDR1 is SQVTM, CDR2 ANQGSEA, per germline. V was shortened by 7 bases and J by 5 bases, with 14 bases between the two germline ends. This CDR3 reads CSAESTVYGYTF. For the CDR3, the DNA is TGCAGCGCCGAGTCGACAGTGTATGGCTACACCTTC.

This clonotype was counted many times. DNA for the CDR3: TGTGCCACTAAGGGACAGGGAGCCCTCTCGGCCTACAATGAGCAGTTCTTC. It codes for CATKGQGALSAYNEQFF. V is TRBV7-8 and J is TRBJ2-1; 9 bases agree with TRBD1. This CDR3 has 17 amino acids. With 10 bases clipped from V and 2 bases from J, the junction kept 15 bases outside the gene matches. The germline gives CDR1 SGHVS, CDR2 FQNEAQ.

This clonotype came up many times. The CDR3 here is CASSPSAGQWDYEQYF. CDR3 DNA: TGTGCCAGTAGTCCATCAGCCGGACAGTGGGACTACGAGCAGTACTTC. V is TRBV19 and J is TRBJ2-7, with TRBD1 as a possible D gene (6 bases). Germline-derived CDR1 and CDR2 are LNHDA and SQIVND (reference sequence). V was shortened by 5 bases and J by 3 bases, with 20 bases between the two germline ends. The CDR3 extends over 16 amino acids.

This clonotype was seen many times. The V call is TRBV7-9, the J call TRBJ2-3, with D uncertain. The CDR3 is made up of 14 amino acids. Trimming pared 5 bases from V and 2 bases from J, leaving 11 bases between. CDR1 and CDR2 (germline): SEHNR, FQNEAQ (reference sequence). The CDR3 is CASSLYRITDTQYF. As DNA, the CDR3 is TGTGCCAGCAGCCTCTACCGGATCACAGATACGCAGTATTTT.

Many counts were recorded for this clonotype. The V and J genes are TRBV4-1 and TRBJ2-1, with a possible D match to TRBD1 (5 bases). The CDR3 length is 18 residues. CDR1 is MGHRA, CDR2 YSYEKL, per germline. Trimming shortened V by 3 bases and J by 1 base, and 19 bases separated the two germline ends. The CDR3 DNA sequence: TGCGCCAGCAGCCAGCTCCAAACAGGTCCCTCTTCCTACAATGAGCAGTTCTTC. It encodes CASSQLQTGPSSYNEQFF.

The rearrangement joins TRBV18 to TRBJ1-1; the match to TRBD1 covers 7 bases. The germline gives CDR1 KGHSH, CDR2 LQKENI. The junction had 16 bases not matched to a gene; V was cut back by 7 bases and J by 2 bases. The CDR3 contains 17 residues. CDR3 protein: CASCQPDRPRQNTEAFF. Here the CDR3 DNA reads TGTGCCAGCTGCCAGCCGGACAGGCCAAGACAAAACACTGAAGCTTTCTTT.

The table lists this clonotype with many counts. This chain uses TRBV18 with TRBJ2-1; D is perhaps TRBD2 (6 bases). This CDR3 is built from 16 residues. V was pared by 3 bases and J by 0 bases, with 12 bases between. Germline V lookup: CDR1 KGHSH, CDR2 LQKENI. DNA for the CDR3: TGTGCCAGCTCACCTCGGGACTCCCGCTCCTACAATGAGCAGTTCTTC. It codes for CASSPRDSRSYNEQFF.

At least ten counts were recorded for this clonotype. The CDR3 DNA reads as TGTGCCAGCAGAGGGGGCTACAGGGATTCACCCCTCCACTTT. Protein: CASRGGYRDSPLHF. The chain is built from TRBV5-6 and TRBJ1-6; 7 bases align to TRBD1. The germline gives CDR1 SGHDT, CDR2 YYEEEE. V trimming: 5 bases; J trimming: 8 bases; junction bases outside the gene matches: 7. The CDR3 extends over 14 amino acids.

This clonotype appeared many times. CDR3 sequence reads: CASSLDGATNEKLFF. CDR3 nucleotide sequence: TGTGCCAGCAGCTTGGACGGTGCAACTAATGAAAAACTGTTTTTT. V gene TRBV7-2 combines with J gene TRBJ1-4; D uncertain. Germline CDR1 is SGHTA and CDR2 is FQGNSA. The length of the CDR3 is 15 residues. The germline V and J ends were trimmed by 3 bases and 0 bases, with 8 bases remaining between them.

This clonotype has ten or more counts. This chain connects TRBV7-8 to TRBJ2-5; 7 bases align to TRBD1. This CDR3 region has 20 residues. Trimming at V came to 4 bases and at J to 0 bases, leaving 20 bases not matched to a gene. Germline lookup yields CDR1 SGHVS and CDR2 FQNEAQ. CDR3 bases: TGTGCCAGCAGCTACGAGGGGCGAGGGGGCCGAGACCCGTACCAAGAGACCCAGTACTTC. Amino acids: CASSYEGRGGRDPYQETQYF.

In its sample, this clonotype ranks as medium-sized. The rearrangement links TRBV24-1 to TRBJ2-3; 7 nucleotides line up with TRBD2. Germline CDR1 is KGHDR and CDR2 is SFDVKD. This CDR3 contains 17 residues. Losses at the gene ends were 0 bases for V and 3 bases for J; bases not matched to a gene: 8. The CDR3 coding sequence is TGTGCCACCAGTGATTTGAGGAGCGGGGAGAGAACAGATACGCAGTATTTT. Translated: CATSDLRSGERTDTQYF.

This clonotype showed up many times. DNA for the CDR3: TGCGCCAGCAGCCAAGAAACAGGGTCCTATCAGCCCCAGCATTTT. It specifies CASSQETGSYQPQHF. The gene calls are TRBV4-1 and TRBJ1-5; perhaps TRBD1 as D (6 bases). Trimming removed 0 bases at V and 5 bases at J, with 11 bases between. The CDR3 contains 15 residues. The germline V gene has CDR1 MGHRA and CDR2 YSYEKL.

This clonotype was counted between two and nine times. This chain joins TRBV20-1 and TRBJ2-5; 10 positions agree with TRBD2. V dropped 4 bases and J dropped 4; count of bases not matched to a gene: 12. Germline CDR1 DFQATT, CDR2 SNEGSKA (reference sequence). The CDR3 covers 16 residues. CDR3 in amino acids: CSAKLGSGGARETQYF. The CDR3 nucleotides are TGCAGTGCTAAATTGGGGAGCGGGGGGGCGAGAGAGACCCAGTACTTC.

The table lists this clonotype with many counts. The rearrangement joins TRBV27 to TRBJ2-5, with D perhaps assigned TRBD1 or TRBD2 (6 bases each). This CDR3 has 14 amino acids. The V gene lost 3 bases and the J gene lost 2 bases, with 10 bases spanning the gap. Germline assignment: CDR1 MNHEY and CDR2 SMNVEV (reference sequence). The DNA for the CDR3 is TGTGCCAGCAGTTTTAGGAGGGGGCAAGAGACCCAGTACTTC. Amino acids: CASSFRRGQETQYF.

In this sample, this clonotype turned up many times. The chain links TRBV19 to TRBJ2-1, with D possibly matching TRBD1 (6 bases). Germline CDR1 and CDR2: LNHDA and SQIVND (reference sequence). V was shortened by 3 bases and J by 6 bases, with 15 bases between the two germline ends. This CDR3 region has 15 residues. The DNA for the CDR3 is TGTGCCAGTAGTATTCCCGGATCACAGGGCAATGAGCAGTTCTTC. Protein product: CASSIPGSQGNEQFF.

This clonotype was counted ten times or more. The chain combines TRBV30 with TRBJ2-1; TRBD2 matches at 7 bases. The V segment lost 2 bases and the J segment 4 bases; nucleotides outside the gene matches: 5. Per germline, CDR1 GTSNPN and CDR2 SVGIG (reference sequence). CDR3 length: 14 residues. CDR3 bases: TGTGCCTGGAGTCTGAGCGGGGTATACAATGAGCAGTTCTTC. This gives the protein CAWSLSGVYNEQFF. The full variable domain, its missing parts supplied by reference TRBV30 and TRBJ2-1, is SQTIHQWPATLVQPVGSPLSLECTVEGTSNPNLYWYRQAAGRGLQLLFYSVGIGQISSEVPQNLSASRPQDRQFILSSKKLLLSDSGFYLCAWSLSGVYNEQFFGPGTRLTVL.

This clonotype was recorded at least ten times. The chain uses TRBV12-3 or TRBV12-4 and TRBJ1-3; D is undetermined. The CDR3 covers 16 residues. V lost 5 bases, J lost 0 bases, and 14 bases lay in between. CDR3 sequence reads: CASSPPSPVSGNTIYF. DNA of the CDR3: TGTGCCAGCAGTCCTCCCTCGCCAGTCTCTGGAAACACCATATATTTT.

This clonotype showed up many times. The chain has TRBV12-3 or TRBV12-4 and TRBJ2-1; D uncertain. The V and J ends lost 6 bases and 15 bases respectively, with 18 bases between them. The CDR3 spans 12 residues. Here the CDR3 reads CASSHDWGRVFF. CDR3 nucleotides: TGTGCCAGCAGCCACGACTGGGGAAGGGTGTTCTTC.

This clonotype was found many times. The chain joins TRBV28 to TRBJ2-2; TRBD2 aligns across 8 bases. Germline CDR1 and CDR2: MDHEN and SYDVKM. The trim removed 2 bases at V and 4 bases at J, leaving 0 bases unmatched. The CDR3 runs to 14 residues. CDR3 sequence: CASSLAGGTGELFF. DNA for the CDR3: TGTGCCAGCAGTTTAGCGGGGGGCACCGGGGAGCTGTTTTTT.

The chain uses TRBV7-1 and TRBJ2-3; D remains ambiguous. TRBV7-1 falls under the ORF class, with uncertain function. The CDR3 is made up of 14 amino acids. V was clipped by 5 bases and J by 0 bases, with 9 bases between them. In DNA form, the CDR3 reads TGTGCCAGCAGCAGGAAGGGAAGCACAGATACGCAGTATTTT. Its translation: CASSRKGSTDTQYF.

This clonotype was recorded at least ten times. The rearrangement uses TRBV24-1 and TRBJ2-5, with 9 nucleotides matching TRBD1. Looked up from germline, CDR1 is KGHDR and CDR2 is SFDVKD. The V segment lost 7 bases and the J segment 3 bases; nucleotides outside the gene matches: 5. This CDR3 contains 14 residues. CDR3: CATSGTGQEETQYF. CDR3 nucleotide sequence: TGTGCCACCAGCGGGACAGGGCAGGAAGAGACCCAGTACTTC.